What follows is one T cell receptor (beta chain) and its context. This clonotype has a count of ten or more. The specificity of this receptor is unknown. Qualities for individual bases were not recorded, and no much larger clone is one base off. TCR beta CDR3 regions were amplified from RNA transcripts. For the first round of RT-PCR on the TCR CDR3, the HTBI primer set was used together with the Qiagen OneStep RT-PCR kit. The libraries were constructed in a second round of multiplex PCR and then size-selected and purified. Sequencing of the libraries was done on an Illumina HiSeq2000 using paired-end 100 bp reads. As for the authors' bioinformatics: SOAPnuke was used to process the raw data, throwing out any read that contained adapters or uncalled bases, had a mean Phred below 15, or lacked an exact constant-primer or identifier match. COPE v1.2.5 was used to merge high-quality paired reads, and clonotypes were defined as unique nucleotide sequences. MiTCR v1.1 was used to align the clonotypes against IMGT TRBV, TRBD and TRBJ reference segments. Only V-J combinations with frequency above 0.0001, covering 99% to 99.2% of repertoires, were analysed. A TCS score was defined as the ratio of F50 (clonal expansion) to E x V (chaos), with BLOSUM62-based TCRdist applied between CDR3 peptides within each V-J. Welch's t-statistics and random forest reduced some 510 V-J features to around 14, which were used in a naive Bayes classifier (R e1071). In TCRdb, the public reads were trimmed at Q25 with fastp and aligned with MiXCR, with productive beta chains retained. Every entry covers one CDR3 protein and lists the most common genes and DNA from its rows. The V and J calls and clone size are TCRdb's, not the authors'. In this sample the table shows fewer than 350,000 distinct CDR3 sequences, roughly 15% of which occur a single time. The top ten constitute less than 8% of the sample.

A patient counted as having stable Graves' hyperthyroidism if no progression to ophthalmopathy occurred over 18 months of follow-up. The hyperthyroidism patients were between 18 and 65 years old and newly diagnosed, with a disease duration of less than 2 months. Patients with uncontrolled infections, other autoimmune diseases, pregnancy or lactation were excluded. Diagnoses relied on clinical symptoms, serum thyroxine and TRAb, thyroid ultrasound and orbital computed tomography. PBMCs were isolated from 10 ml of fresh peripheral blood by Ficoll-Paque density gradient centrifugation. Trizol reagent was used to extract total RNA, and RNA quality was then checked on an Agilent 2100 Bioanalyzer. This record comes from a study of T cells in Graves' hyperthyroidism and ophthalmopathy (dated by TCRdb to between 2018 and 2021). Some background on the complete study: Peripheral blood was sampled at the time of initial diagnosis, prior to any treatment. TCR V-J signatures able to tell the groups apart were searched for in a discovery cohort of some 100 patients, of whom more than 40 had Graves' ophthalmopathy and about 60 had stable Graves' hyperthyroidism. Prospective prediction of ophthalmopathy was tested in an independent validation cohort consisting of 18 hyperthyroidism patients and approximately 16 patients who later progressed to ophthalmopathy. For training and testing, the 100 patients in the discovery cohort were randomly divided in a 7:3 ratio. In addition, the study compared T-cell repertoires in thyroid tissue and in blood from roughly six Graves' hyperthyroidism patients. Once sampling was done, hyperthyroidism patients were given methimazole at a starting dose of 30 mg daily, whereas ophthalmopathy patients were given high-dose intravenous methylprednisolone. TCR Vbeta CDR3 sequencing of some 140 peripheral blood samples (under 45 ophthalmopathy, 75 or so hyperthyroidism and roughly 17 progressor patients) is reported in the paper.

The paper's findings and limits, for the study overall: A model built on a 13 V-J signature distinguished ophthalmopathy from stable hyperthyroidism, reaching roughly 88% sensitivity and approximately 81% specificity in cross-validation and 80%/75% in testing. Most expanded thyroid clonotypes (frequency above 0.001) were also detected in blood, a finding suggesting that blood repertoires may reflect thyroid immune responses. In validation, the model predicted progression to ophthalmopathy a median of 6.5 months before onset, with about 71% sensitivity and about 75% specificity. Sample size was not statistically predetermined, and investigators were not blinded to group allocation.

V and J are truncated by 0 bases and 6 bases respectively, leaving an intervening sequence of 12 bases. Reading the germline V gene gives CDR1 SNHLY and CDR2 FYNNEI. Inclusive of the bounding cysteine and phenylalanine, the CDR3 is 15 residues long. Only the CDR3 portion is preserved as DNA: 45 bases, with reading frame beginning at the first base. The sequence is built from TRBV2 and TRBJ2-1; the D gene is perhaps TRBD2, on 6 matching bases. The sequence was collected from a woman aged 40 to 55 with Graves' hyperthyroidism. The sample consisted of blood. The CDR3 loop reads CASSEARLGFNEQFF. At the DNA level, the sequence is TGTGCCAGCAGTGAAGCGCGACTAGGATTCAATGAGCAGTTCTTC. Outside the CDR3, residues come from the reference TRBV2 and TRBJ2-1 proteins, so the full variable domain is: EPEVTQTPSHQVTQMGQEVILRCVPISNHLYFYWYRQILGQKVEFLVSFYNNEISEKSEIFDDQFSVERPDGSNFTLKIRSTKLEDSAMYFCASSEARLGFNEQFFGPGTRLTVL.